The table lists the clone carrying this T cell receptor (beta chain) with a count of one. TCRdb's table, derived via immunoSEQ multiplex PCR, lists solely in-frame clones and lacks some. The table shows about 34,000 clones, with around 83% occurring only once. Germline-derived CDR1 and CDR2 are LGHDT and YNNKEL (reference sequence). The CDR3 is made up of 14 amino acids. Trimming left V 4 bases short and J 5 bases short, with 14 bases between. These data are taken from a study of control samples from healthy donors and cancer patients. The chain combines TRBV3-1 (or the pseudogene TRBV3-2) with TRBJ1-1, with D perhaps matching TRBD1 (5 bases). The specimen sequenced was PBMCs. The receptor's source is a woman in her thirties or forties with lung cancer. The CDR3 region has the DNA TGTGCCAGCAGCCCTGCGGGGGGATATACTGAAGCTTTCTTT. Protein sequence: CASSPAGGYTEAFF.